The entry below gives a single T cell receptor beta chain sequence along with its context. The data originate from a study of blood T cell repertoires in COVID-19. Study context: COVID-19 samples collected from the United States, Italy and Spain covered acute and convalescent phases. T cells, B-cell-depleted T cells, or PBMCs supplied cDNA or gDNA.

The CDR3 extends over 15 amino acids. The ends were cut back, 2 bases at V and 8 bases at J, with 14 bases in the middle. The germline V gene encodes CDR1 KGHDR and CDR2 SFDVKD. In the original workflow: Quantification of nucleated cells was approximated via reference gene primer amplification. Assay used: immunoSEQ multiplex PCR; TCRdb lists only in-frame clones, some missing. V and J calls and clone size are as listed in that table; D and trimming were resolved from the DNA. The sample includes roughly 76,000 clones, roughly 89% of them seen just once. Sequencing was performed on peripheral blood. This sequence joins TRBV24-1 and TRBJ1-4, with D perhaps matching TRBD1 (5 bases). The TCR originated in a man aged 65-85 years with active or convalescent COVID-19. The CDR3 DNA reads TGTGCCACCAGTGATTCCCAGGGCGTGGGAGAAAAACTGTTTTTT. Protein sequence: CATSDSQGVGEKLFF.